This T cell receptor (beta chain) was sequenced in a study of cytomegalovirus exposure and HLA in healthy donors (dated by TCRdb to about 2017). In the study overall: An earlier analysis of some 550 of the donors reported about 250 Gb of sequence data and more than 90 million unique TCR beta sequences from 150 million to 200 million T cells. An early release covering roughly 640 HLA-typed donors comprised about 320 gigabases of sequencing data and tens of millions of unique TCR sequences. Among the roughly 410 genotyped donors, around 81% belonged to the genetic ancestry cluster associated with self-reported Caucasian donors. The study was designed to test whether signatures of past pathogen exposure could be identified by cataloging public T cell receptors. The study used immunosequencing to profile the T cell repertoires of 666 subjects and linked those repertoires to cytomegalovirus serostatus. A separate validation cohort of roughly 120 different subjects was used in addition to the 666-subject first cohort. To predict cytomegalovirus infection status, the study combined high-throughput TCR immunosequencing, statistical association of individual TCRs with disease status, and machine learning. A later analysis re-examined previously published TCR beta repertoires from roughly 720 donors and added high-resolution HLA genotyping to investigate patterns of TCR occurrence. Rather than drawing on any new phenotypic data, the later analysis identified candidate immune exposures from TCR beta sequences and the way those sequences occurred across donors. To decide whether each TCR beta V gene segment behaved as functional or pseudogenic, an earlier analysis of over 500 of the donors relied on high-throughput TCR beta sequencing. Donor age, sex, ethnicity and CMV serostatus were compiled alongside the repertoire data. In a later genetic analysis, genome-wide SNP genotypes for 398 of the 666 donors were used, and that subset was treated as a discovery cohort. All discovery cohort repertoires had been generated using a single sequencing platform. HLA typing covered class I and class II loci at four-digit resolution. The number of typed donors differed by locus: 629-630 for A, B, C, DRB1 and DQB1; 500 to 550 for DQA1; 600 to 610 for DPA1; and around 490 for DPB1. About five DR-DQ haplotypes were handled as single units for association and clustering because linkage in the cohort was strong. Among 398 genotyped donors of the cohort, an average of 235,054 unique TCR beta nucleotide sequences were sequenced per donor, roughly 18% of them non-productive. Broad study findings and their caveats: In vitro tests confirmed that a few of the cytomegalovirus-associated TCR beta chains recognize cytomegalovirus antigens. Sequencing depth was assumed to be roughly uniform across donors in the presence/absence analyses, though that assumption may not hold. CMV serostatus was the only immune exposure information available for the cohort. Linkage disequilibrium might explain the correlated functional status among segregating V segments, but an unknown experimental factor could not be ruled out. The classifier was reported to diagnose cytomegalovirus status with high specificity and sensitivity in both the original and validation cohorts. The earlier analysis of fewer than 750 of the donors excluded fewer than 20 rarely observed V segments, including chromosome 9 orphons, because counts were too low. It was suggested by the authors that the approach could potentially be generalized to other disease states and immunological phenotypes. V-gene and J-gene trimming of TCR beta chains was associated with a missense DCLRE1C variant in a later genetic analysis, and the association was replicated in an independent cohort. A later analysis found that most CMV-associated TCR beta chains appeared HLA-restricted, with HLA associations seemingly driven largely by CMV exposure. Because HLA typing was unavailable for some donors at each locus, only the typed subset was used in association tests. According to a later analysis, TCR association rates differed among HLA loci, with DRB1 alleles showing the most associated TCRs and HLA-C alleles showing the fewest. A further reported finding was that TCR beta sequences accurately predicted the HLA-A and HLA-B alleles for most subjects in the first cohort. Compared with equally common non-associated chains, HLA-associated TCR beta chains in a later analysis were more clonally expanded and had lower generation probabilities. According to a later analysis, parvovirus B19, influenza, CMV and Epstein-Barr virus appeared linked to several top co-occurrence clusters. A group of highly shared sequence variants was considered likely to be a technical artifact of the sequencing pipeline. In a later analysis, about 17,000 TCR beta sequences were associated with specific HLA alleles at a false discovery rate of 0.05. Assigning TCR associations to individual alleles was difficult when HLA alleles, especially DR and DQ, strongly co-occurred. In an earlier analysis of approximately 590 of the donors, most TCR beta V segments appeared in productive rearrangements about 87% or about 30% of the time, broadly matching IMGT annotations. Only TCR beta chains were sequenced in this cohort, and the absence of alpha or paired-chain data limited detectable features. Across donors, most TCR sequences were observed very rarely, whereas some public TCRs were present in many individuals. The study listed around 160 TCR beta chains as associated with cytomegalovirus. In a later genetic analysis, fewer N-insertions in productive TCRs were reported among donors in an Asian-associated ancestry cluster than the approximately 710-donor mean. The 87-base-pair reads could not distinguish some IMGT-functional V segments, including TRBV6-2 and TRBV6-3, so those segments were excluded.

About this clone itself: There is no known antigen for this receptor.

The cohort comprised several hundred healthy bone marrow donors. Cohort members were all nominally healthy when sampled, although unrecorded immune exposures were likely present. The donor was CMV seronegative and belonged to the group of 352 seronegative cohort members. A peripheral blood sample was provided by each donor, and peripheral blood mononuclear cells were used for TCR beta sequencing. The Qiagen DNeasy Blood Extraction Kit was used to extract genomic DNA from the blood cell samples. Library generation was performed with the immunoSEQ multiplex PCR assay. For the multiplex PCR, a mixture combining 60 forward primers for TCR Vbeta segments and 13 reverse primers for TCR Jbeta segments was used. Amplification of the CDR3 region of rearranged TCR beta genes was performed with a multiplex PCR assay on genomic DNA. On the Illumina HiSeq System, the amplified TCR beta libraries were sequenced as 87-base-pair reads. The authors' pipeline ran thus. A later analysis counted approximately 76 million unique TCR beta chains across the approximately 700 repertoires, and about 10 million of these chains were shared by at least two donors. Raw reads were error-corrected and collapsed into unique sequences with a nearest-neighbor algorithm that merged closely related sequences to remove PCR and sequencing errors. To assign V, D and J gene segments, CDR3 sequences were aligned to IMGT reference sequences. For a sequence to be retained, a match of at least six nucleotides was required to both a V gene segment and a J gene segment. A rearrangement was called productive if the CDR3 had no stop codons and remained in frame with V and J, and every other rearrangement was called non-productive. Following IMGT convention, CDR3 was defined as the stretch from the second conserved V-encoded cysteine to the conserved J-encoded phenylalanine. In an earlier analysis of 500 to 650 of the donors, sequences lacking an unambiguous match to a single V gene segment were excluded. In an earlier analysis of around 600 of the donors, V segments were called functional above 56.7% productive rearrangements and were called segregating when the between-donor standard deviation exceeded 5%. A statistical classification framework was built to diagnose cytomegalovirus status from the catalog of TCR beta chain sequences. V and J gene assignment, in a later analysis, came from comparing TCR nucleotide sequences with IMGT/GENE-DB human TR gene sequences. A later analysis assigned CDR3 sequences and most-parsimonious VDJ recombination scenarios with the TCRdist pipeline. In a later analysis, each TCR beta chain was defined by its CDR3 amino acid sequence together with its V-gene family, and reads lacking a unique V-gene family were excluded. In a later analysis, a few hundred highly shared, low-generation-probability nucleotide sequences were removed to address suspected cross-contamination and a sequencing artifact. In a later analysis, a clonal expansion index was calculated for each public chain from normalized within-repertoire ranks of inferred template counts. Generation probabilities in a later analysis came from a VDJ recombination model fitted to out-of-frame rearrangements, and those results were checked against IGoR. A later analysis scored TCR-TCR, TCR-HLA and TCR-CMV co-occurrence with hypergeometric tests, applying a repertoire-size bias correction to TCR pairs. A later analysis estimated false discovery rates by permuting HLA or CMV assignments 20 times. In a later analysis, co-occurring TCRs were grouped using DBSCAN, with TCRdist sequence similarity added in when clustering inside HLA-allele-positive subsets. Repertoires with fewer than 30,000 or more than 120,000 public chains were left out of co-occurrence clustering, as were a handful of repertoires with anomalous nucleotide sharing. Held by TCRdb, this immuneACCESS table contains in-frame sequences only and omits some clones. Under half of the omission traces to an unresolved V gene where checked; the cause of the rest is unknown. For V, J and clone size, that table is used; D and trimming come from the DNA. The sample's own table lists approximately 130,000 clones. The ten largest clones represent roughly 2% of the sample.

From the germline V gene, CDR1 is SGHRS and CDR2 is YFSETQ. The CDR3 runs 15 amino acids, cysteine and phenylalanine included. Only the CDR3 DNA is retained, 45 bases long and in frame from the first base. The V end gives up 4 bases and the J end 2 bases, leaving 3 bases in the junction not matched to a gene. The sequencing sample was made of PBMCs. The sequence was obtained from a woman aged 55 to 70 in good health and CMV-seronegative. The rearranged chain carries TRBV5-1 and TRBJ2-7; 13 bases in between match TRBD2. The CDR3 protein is CASSGLAGVTYEQYF. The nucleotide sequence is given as TGCGCCAGCAGCGGACTAGCGGGGGTTACCTACGAGCAGTACTTC.